The 16 T cell receptor beta chains below were found in one sample sequenced in a study of OX40 agonist ivuxolimab in advanced cancers. The method behind the library was the immunoSEQ multiplex PCR assay. In TCRdb, the immuneACCESS table is reduced to in-frame sequences with V and J assigned. These tables do not hold every clone; where another copy was compared, an unresolved V gene accounts for under half, and the others remain unexplained. Here the sample has under 80,000 clones; more than 85% occur a single time. The ten largest clones add up to 8.5% to 10% of the sample. The sequencing used CD4+ or CD8+ T cells sorted from blood, collected in a trial of the OX40 agonist ivuxolimab. The receptors stem from an adult with an advanced solid tumor such as melanoma, head and neck, liver or kidney cancer.

The chain carries TRBV30 and TRBJ2-7; D ambiguous. CDR3 size: 13 residues. Germline V gene lookup returns CDR1 GTSNPN and CDR2 SVGIG (reference sequence). Deletions cut 0 bases from V and 3 bases from J, with 9 bases between. The CDR3 is CAWSVGKIYEQYF. The CDR3 coding sequence is TGTGCCTGGAGTGTAGGGAAGATCTACGAGCAGTACTTC.

The chain links TRBV11-2 to TRBJ1-6; D not certain. Trimming removed 5 bases from V and 7 bases from J, with 6 bases in between. Germline CDR1 and CDR2: SGHAT and FQNNGV. This CDR3 has 12 residues. DNA for the CDR3: TGTGCCAGCAGCCCGGGGAATTCACCCCTCCACTTT. It is translated as CASSPGNSPLHF.

The chain carries TRBV7-8 and TRBJ2-2, with 12 bases identical to TRBD2. CDR3 size: 15 residues. Germline V gene lookup returns CDR1 SGHVS and CDR2 FQNEAQ. Unmatched junction bases numbered 6, after V lost 6 bases and J lost 7 bases. The chain's CDR3 is CASSRETSGGGELFF. The CDR3 coding sequence is TGTGCCAGCAGTCGGGAGACTAGCGGGGGCGGGGAGCTGTTTTTT.

The rearrangement links TRBV5-5 to TRBJ2-3, with TRBD1 matching over 10 bases. The ends lost 3 bases at V and 1 base at J; junction bases unmatched: 5. Looked up from germline, CDR1 is SGHKS and CDR2 is YYEKEE (reference sequence). The CDR3 has 16 residues. The CDR3 reads CASSWGQGIGTDTQYF. CDR3 DNA: TGTGCCAGCAGCTGGGGACAGGGGATAGGCACAGATACGCAGTATTTT.

This clone was recorded only once. This rearrangement joins TRBV6-1 to TRBJ1-2; D call uncertain. Germline CDR1 reads MNHNS; CDR2 reads SASEGT. This CDR3 region has 13 residues. Trimming cost V 0 bases and J 3 bases, with 5 bases left between them. The CDR3 nucleotides read TGTGCCAGCAGTGAAGCACCCGACTATGGCTACACCTTC. Translating it yields CASSEAPDYGYTF.

This clone appeared a single time. The rearrangement joins TRBV7-6 to TRBJ2-7; TRBD1 or TRBD2 may be the D gene (5 bases each). The V end lost 6 bases, the J end lost 7 bases, and 19 bases lay between the germline ends. Per the germline V gene, CDR1 is SGHVS and CDR2 is FNYEAQ. This CDR3 is built from 14 residues. This CDR3 reads CASRGVGTSGEQYF. CDR3 in DNA: TGTGCCAGCAGGGGGGTAGGTACTTCGGGAGAGCAGTACTTC.

The V call is TRBV2, the J call TRBJ1-2; 7 bases are shared with TRBD1. The CDR3 totals 12 residues. The V and J ends lost 8 bases and 2 bases, in that order; junction bases with no gene match: 2. Germline V gives CDR1 SNHLY, CDR2 FYNNEI. This CDR3 reads CASSGGNYGYTF. The CDR3 DNA follows: TGTGCCAGCTCAGGGGGAAACTATGGCTACACCTTC.

The V call is TRBV29-1, the J call TRBJ2-7; TRBD1 matches 9 bases. Germline lookup yields CDR1 SQVTM and CDR2 ANQGSEA. CDR3 length: 11 amino acids. V dropped 6 bases and J dropped 4; count of bases not matched to a gene: 1. The CDR3 DNA reads TGCAGCGTGGGGACAGGGTACGAGCAGTACTTC. It specifies CSVGTGYEQYF.

V gene TRBV15 combines with J gene TRBJ2-7; the match to TRBD1 covers 7 bases. Germline CDR1 reads LNHNV; CDR2 reads YYDKDF (reference sequence). CDR3 size: 14 residues. V lost 7 bases to trimming and J lost 0 bases; unmatched junction nucleotides: 6. As DNA, the CDR3 is TGTGCCACCACCCCAGACAGGGCCTCCTACGAGCAGTACTTC. Amino acids: CATTPDRASYEQYF. The full variable domain, rest sourced from reference TRBV15 and TRBJ2-7, is DAMVIQNPRYQVTQFGKPVTLSCSQTLNHNVMYWYQQKSSQAPKLLFHYYDKDFNNEADTPDNFQSRRPNTSFCFLDIRSPGLGDTAMYLCATTPDRASYEQYFGPGTRLTVT.

The chain uses TRBV5-1 and TRBJ2-7; maybe TRBD1 (7 bases). Looked up from germline, CDR1 is SGHRS and CDR2 is YFSETQ. The CDR3 sequence is 15 residues long. V gave up 4 bases and J gave up 4 bases, with 18 bases separating them. CDR3 in DNA: TGCGCCAGCAGCGATCCGCCGACAGGGACTTACGAGCAGTACTTC. It yields the protein CASSDPPTGTYEQYF. Variable domain in full (rest from reference TRBV5-1 and TRBJ2-7): KAGVTQTPRYLIKTRGQQVTLSCSPISGHRSVSWYQQTPGQGLQFLFEYFSETQRNKGNFPGRFSGRQFSNSRSEMNVSTLELGDSALYLCASSDPPTGTYEQYFGPGTRLTVT.

The chain recombines TRBV7-9 with TRBJ2-7; no definite D call. Germline loops: CDR1 SEHNR, CDR2 FQNEAQ (reference sequence). This CDR3 comprises 14 residues. V lost 1 base and J lost 2, with 9 bases in between. In DNA form, the CDR3 reads TGTGCCAGCAGCTTAGGTGCCAGCCCCTACGAGCAGTACTTC. Translating gives CASSLGASPYEQYF.

This chain joins TRBV5-1 and TRBJ1-3; no reliable D call. Per germline, CDR1 SGHRS and CDR2 YFSETQ. V lost 2 bases and J lost 0, with 12 bases in between. This CDR3 region has 16 residues. The CDR3 region has the DNA TGCGCCAGCAGCTTTTCAGTGGCAGACTCTGGAAACACCATATATTTT. It encodes CASSFSVADSGNTIYF.

The chain uses TRBV12-2 and TRBJ2-3; TRBD2, the table's D call, lacks a check against the DNA. TRBV12-2 is shown as a pseudogene. The CDR3 extends over 18 amino acids. DNA for the CDR3: TGTGCCCGGGTCCGGCTCTGGGAGACGGGGGGGGCCCCCGATACGCAGTATTTT. Its translation is CARVRLWETGGAPDTQYF.

This chain uses TRBV7-8 with TRBJ2-5; possibly TRBD1 for D (6 bases). Germline values: CDR1 SGHVS, CDR2 FQNEAQ. V lost 6 bases to trimming and J lost 1 base, with 15 bases between them. The CDR3 has 15 amino acids. CDR3 nucleotide sequence: TGTGCCAGCAGGGGGGTTGAGGACAGCCAAGAGACCCAGTACTTC. Amino acids: CASRGVEDSQETQYF.

The CDR3 reads CASSLTGGASYEQYF. DNA for the CDR3: TGTGCCAGCAGCTTAACCGGGGGCGCCTCCTACGAGCAGTACTTC. The chain uses TRBV13 and TRBJ2-7; either TRBD1 or TRBD2 may supply D (6 bases each). CDR3 length equals 15 residues. Germline-derived CDR1 and CDR2 are PRHDT and FYEKMQ (reference sequence). The germline V and J ends were trimmed by 2 bases and 0 bases, with 11 bases remaining between them.

The V call is TRBV21-1, the J call TRBJ1-5. TRBV21-1 constitutes a pseudogene. The CDR3 has 16 residues. The CDR3 sequence is CASRGPSQAFNQPQHF. The CDR3 DNA is TGTGCCAGCAGAGGACCCTCTCAGGCCTTCAATCAGCCCCAGCATTTT.